Below are 14 T cell receptor beta chains sequenced from a single sample in a study of PD-1 blockade in classical Hodgkin lymphoma. The data were produced by immunoSEQ multiplex PCR, yet TCRdb's version contains in-frame clones alone and is incomplete. The sample contains about 97,000 clones, over 70% of which appear only once. Each and every patient relapsed after autologous stem cell transplantation, and patients got differing brentuximab vedotin exposure. The sequencing used peripheral blood mononuclear cells (PBMCs), collected at baseline. The receptor set was obtained from a human donor with classical Hodgkin lymphoma.

CDR3 residues: CASMRDNRSPYEQYF. The CDR3 DNA is TGTGCCAGTATGCGGGACAATCGGAGCCCCTACGAGCAGTACTTC. The rearrangement joins TRBV19 to TRBJ2-7; D may correspond to TRBD1 or TRBD2 (6 bases each). Trimming stripped 7 bases from V and 2 bases from J, with 18 bases between. The germline gives CDR1 LNHDA, CDR2 SQIVND (reference sequence). This CDR3 is 15 amino acids long.

This sequence joins TRBV2 and TRBJ1-5, with TRBD1 matching 8 bases. The germline V gene has CDR1 SNHLY and CDR2 FYNNEI. CDR3 size: 16 residues. V trimming: 4 bases; J trimming: 6 bases; junction bases outside the gene matches: 11. The CDR3, as DNA: TGTGCCAGCAGTGTCGGAGTTCGACAGGGGCGTCAGCCCCAGCATTTT. Protein: CASSVGVRQGRQPQHF.

The chain links TRBV6-1 to TRBJ1-1; TRBD1 is a possible D gene (5 bases). The germline gives CDR1 MNHNS, CDR2 SASEGT. Trimming pared 4 bases from V and 2 bases from J, leaving 14 bases between. The CDR3 consists of 15 residues. CDR3 DNA sequence: TGTGCCAGCAGTGCCCTGGGGCACCAAAACACTGAAGCTTTCTTT. Its protein is CASSALGHQNTEAFF.

The chain carries TRBV27 and TRBJ2-4; TRBD1 might be the D (5 bases). Per the germline V gene, CDR1 is MNHEY and CDR2 is SMNVEV (reference sequence). The CDR3 totals 15 residues. V was trimmed by 2 bases and J by 0 bases, leaving 8 bases between them. As DNA, the CDR3 is TGTGCCAGCAGTTTAGGGGCGGCAGCCAAAAACATTCAGTACTTC. This encodes CASSLGAAAKNIQYF.

The J gene is TRBJ1-5, the V gene TRBV7-2, with 7 bases fitting TRBD1. The V segment lost 1 base and the J segment 3 bases; nucleotides outside the gene matches: 9. Germline V lookup: CDR1 SGHTA, CDR2 FQGNSA. This CDR3 spans 17 amino acids. The CDR3 nucleotides are TGTGCCAGCAGCTTAGAGGCTGGGACAGTACTCAATCAGCCCCAGCATTTT. It yields the protein CASSLEAGTVLNQPQHF.

This chain connects TRBV19 to TRBJ2-3, with 9 positions matching TRBD2. CDR1 is LNHDA and CDR2 is SQIVND in the germline V gene (reference sequence). The CDR3 extends over 15 amino acids. V shed 5 bases, J shed 8 bases, and the junction held 11 bases outside the gene matches. The CDR3 spells CASSLLAGALATQYF. The CDR3 DNA follows: TGTGCCAGTAGTCTATTAGCGGGGGCGCTGGCTACGCAGTATTTT.

The V gene is TRBV6-4, the J gene TRBJ2-1; 9 positions agree with TRBD2. The germline gives CDR1 MRHNA, CDR2 SNTAGT. The CDR3 runs 16 residues. V lost 4 bases and J lost 2; bases outside the gene matches: 6. The CDR3 sequence is CASSVTSGKPYNEQFF. The CDR3 nucleotides are TGTGCCAGCAGTGTGACTAGCGGTAAGCCCTACAATGAGCAGTTCTTC.

CDR3 in DNA: TGTGCCAGCAGCAAGTCGTGGGTTAATGAGCAGTTCTTC. Its protein product is CASSKSWVNEQFF. V gene TRBV11-3 combines with J gene TRBJ2-1; D call uncertain. The CDR3 totals 13 residues. Germline values: CDR1 SGHNT, CDR2 YENEEA. V was cut by 5 bases and J by 7 bases, with 12 bases left in between.

This chain joins TRBV2 and TRBJ2-2; 12 nucleotides match TRBD1. CDR3 length equals 15 residues. Trimming at V came to 7 bases and at J to 3 bases, leaving 3 bases not matched to a gene. The germline V gene encodes CDR1 SNHLY and CDR2 FYNNEI. CDR3 coding DNA: TGTGCCAGCACCGGGACAGGGGGCGACACCGGGGAGCTGTTTTTT. Translating gives CASTGTGGDTGELFF.

The chain carries TRBV19 and TRBJ1-5; no clear D gene. From germline, CDR1 is LNHDA and CDR2 SQIVND (reference sequence). The CDR3 covers 19 residues. V gave up 3 bases and J gave up 4 bases, with 25 bases separating them. This chain's CDR3 is CASSMSAQNSNIANQPQHF. CDR3 bases: TGTGCCAGTAGTATGTCGGCTCAGAACAGCAACATAGCAAATCAGCCCCAGCATTTT.

The rearrangement uses TRBV5-5 and TRBJ2-5, with a tentative D call TRBD2 (7 bases). Germline loops: CDR1 SGHKS, CDR2 YYEKEE (reference sequence). V was trimmed by 0 bases and J by 5 bases, leaving 11 bases between them. This CDR3 comprises 14 residues. The CDR3: CASSLAWGGETQYF. CDR3 nucleotides: TGTGCCAGCAGCTTGGCCTGGGGGGGCGAGACCCAGTACTTC.

The V and J genes are TRBV28 and TRBJ2-3; TRBD2 aligns across 14 bases. Germline V lookup: CDR1 MDHEN, CDR2 SYDVKM. The CDR3 consists of 15 residues. V shed 6 bases and J 5 bases; nucleotides not matched to a gene: 4. CDR3 sequence: CASRGTSGSGDTQYF. The CDR3 DNA reads TGTGCCAGCAGAGGGACTAGCGGGAGTGGAGATACGCAGTATTTT.

By share of the sample, this clone is medium-sized. The genes are TRBV19 and TRBJ1-1; 8 nucleotides match TRBD1. J lost 8 bases, V lost 4 bases, and 6 bases had no gene match. Germline V CDR1 and CDR2: LNHDA, SQIVND (reference sequence). This CDR3 is built from 13 residues. DNA of the CDR3: TGTGCCAGTAGTAAGGAGGACAGGGCGGAAGCTTTCTTT. It codes for CASSKEDRAEAFF. Filled out from reference TRBV19 and TRBJ1-1, the complete variable domain reads DGGITQSPKYLFRKEGQNVTLSCEQNLNHDAMYWYRQDPGQGLRLIYYSQIVNDFQKGDIAEGYSVSREKKESFPLTVTSAQKNPTAFYLCASSKEDRAEAFFGQGTRLTVV.

This chain links TRBV5-4 with TRBJ1-2; TRBD1 is a possible D gene (5 bases). The CDR3 extends over 16 amino acids. The germline V and J ends were trimmed by 6 bases and 7 bases, with 25 bases remaining between them. Germline loops: CDR1 SGHNT, CDR2 YYREEE (reference sequence). The CDR3 spells CASTMRGGAEGVGYTF. The CDR3 nucleotides are TGTGCCAGCACCATGCGGGGAGGGGCGGAAGGGGTTGGCTACACCTTC.